A single T cell receptor (beta chain) is shown here with its context. The record originates from a study of blood T cell repertoires in COVID-19. With 6 bases clipped from V and 1 base from J, the junction kept 7 bases outside the gene matches. CDR1 MDHEN and CDR2 SYDVKM come from the germline V gene. CDR3 length equals 15 residues. The data were produced by immunoSEQ multiplex PCR, yet TCRdb's version contains in-frame clones alone and is incomplete. The sample records fewer than 250,000 clones, 83% being singletons. This sequence joins TRBV28 and TRBJ1-1, with 8 positions matching TRBD1. Sequenced sample: peripheral blood. The TCR was taken from a woman in her fifties or sixties with acute or convalescent COVID-19. CDR3 DNA sequence: TGTGCCAGCAGAACCAGGGGACAGGAGAACACTGAAGCTTTCTTT. Its translation is CASRTRGQENTEAFF.